One sample yielded the 16 T cell receptor beta chains listed below, sequenced in a study of vaccination and CD4 T cells after COVID-19. The treatment denotes: roughly 10-day PBMC culture with coronavirus spike peptide pools or control peptides (ViraFEST assay). Researchers collected the unexposed donor's CD4+ T cells before the COVID-19 pandemic (2011-2018). Once obtained from cultured CD4+ T cells, the DNA was sequenced using the Oncomine TCR Beta short-read assay. TCRdb re-called the PCR reads through MiXCR, storing one row per CDR3 protein. The sample has about 10,000 distinct CDR3 sequences, more than 35% seen once; the top ten hold around 12%. For these TCRs, the target antigens are not known. Sequences were obtained from CD4+ T cells from blood, cultured in vitro. Receptors originate from a human donor in good health.

The rearrangement links TRBV4-3 to TRBJ2-7; D is uncertain. The V gene's germline CDR1 is LGHNA and CDR2 YSLEER. Between the trimmed V and J ends, which lost 5 bases and 0 bases, there was a span of 17 bases. This CDR3 has 16 residues. This chain's CDR3 is CASSVRAEQPSYEQYF. The CDR3 DNA reads TGCGCCAGCAGCGTAAGGGCGGAACAGCCCTCCTACGAGCAGTACTTC.

This clonotype was found a few times. This chain uses TRBV27 with TRBJ2-3; 9 bases agree with TRBD2. Trimming removed 6 bases from V and 1 base from J; junction bases left unmatched: 8. CDR3 length: 16 residues. Germline lookup yields CDR1 MNHEY and CDR2 SMNVEV (reference sequence). The CDR3 here is CASRAGGVVGTDTQYF. The CDR3 DNA sequence: TGTGCCAGCAGAGCGGGAGGTGTGGTTGGCACAGATACGCAGTATTTT.

A few counts support this clonotype. The rearrangement joins TRBV20-1 to TRBJ1-3; a weak D match, TRBD1 (6 bases). Germline V CDR1 and CDR2: DFQATT, SNEGSKA (reference sequence). This CDR3 has 14 amino acids. Trimming stripped 0 bases from V and 6 bases from J, with 12 bases between. CDR3 in DNA: TGCAGTGCTAGAGAAGGAGGGACACTAAACACCATATATTTT. Residues: CSAREGGTLNTIYF.

This chain joins TRBV6-1 and TRBJ1-2; D possibly corresponds to TRBD1 (5 bases). Germline lookup yields CDR1 MNHNS and CDR2 SASEGT. Trimming took 6 bases from V and 1 from J, leaving 12 bases between them. CDR3 size: 14 residues. CDR3: CASRLLQGNYGYTF. CDR3 bases: TGTGCCAGCAGACTTCTCCAGGGTAACTATGGCTACACCTTC.

This chain uses TRBV27 with TRBJ1-2; the D gene is possibly TRBD1 (6 bases). Germline V CDR1 and CDR2: MNHEY, SMNVEV (reference sequence). This CDR3 region has 16 residues. V lost 5 bases to trimming and J lost 1 base, with 17 bases between them. The CDR3 here is CASSADRPPSNYGYTF. CDR3 DNA: TGTGCCAGCAGTGCGGACAGACCTCCGAGTAACTATGGCTACACCTTC.

This clonotype was found a few times. The chain links TRBV20-1 to TRBJ2-5, with a possible D match to TRBD2 (6 bases). Trimming cost V 0 bases and J 5 bases, with 10 bases left between them. Germline CDR1 and CDR2: DFQATT and SNEGSKA (reference sequence). This CDR3 comprises 13 residues. The CDR3 sequence is CSAREEGTETQYF. The CDR3 nucleotides read TGCAGTGCTAGAGAGGAGGGGACGGAGACCCAGTACTTC.

This clonotype was detected a few times. The V and J genes are TRBV15 and TRBJ2-7; TRBD1 matches 11 bases. The V gene's germline CDR1 is LNHNV and CDR2 YYDKDF (reference sequence). The CDR3 totals 16 residues. V shed 3 bases and J 6 bases; nucleotides not matched to a gene: 10. For the CDR3, the DNA is TGTGCCACCAGCAGGGACGGACAGGGGGCAATTAGCGAGCAGTACTTC. Translated, it gives CATSRDGQGAISEQYF.

V usage is TRBV4-1 and J usage is TRBJ2-1, with D possibly TRBD2 on 6 matching bases. The CDR3 extends over 16 amino acids. The V end lost 1 base, the J end lost 0 bases, and 10 bases lay between the germline ends. Germline CDR1 is MGHRA and CDR2 is YSYEKL. The CDR3, as DNA: TGCGCCAGCAGCCAAGCCGCGGGAAGCTCCTACAATGAGCAGTTCTTC. The encoded protein is CASSQAAGSSYNEQFF.

This clonotype was detected a few times. The CDR3 DNA reads TGTGCCAGCAGCTTAGTTAGCGGGAGAGCCCCGGGGACCCAGTACTTC. Translated, it gives CASSLVSGRAPGTQYF. V is TRBV7-8 and J is TRBJ2-5; TRBD2 matches 9 bases. V trimming: 1 base; J trimming: 7 bases; junction bases outside the gene matches: 10. The CDR3 loop spans 16 amino acids. Per the germline V gene, CDR1 is SGHVS and CDR2 is FQNEAQ.

This clonotype was seen more than once but under ten times. The chain links TRBV20-1 to TRBJ2-4, with TRBD1 identical over 8 bases. CDR1 DFQATT and CDR2 SNEGSKA come from the germline V gene (reference sequence). With 5 bases clipped from V and 1 base from J, the junction kept 7 bases outside the gene matches. The CDR3 is made up of 15 amino acids. CDR3 in amino acids: CSAYRGEEAKNIQYF. The CDR3 region has the DNA TGCAGTGCTTACAGGGGGGAAGAGGCCAAAAACATTCAGTACTTC.

Points on this clonotype: A read error may explain this, as a much larger clone is one base away. This chain links TRBV6-1 with TRBJ2-7; 7 positions agree with TRBD1. The germline gives CDR1 MNHNS, CDR2 SASEGT. This CDR3 spans 13 amino acids. The CDR3 DNA reads as TGTACCAGTTACAGGGGCCTTGGCTACGAGCAGTACTTC. This translates into CTSYRGLGYEQYF.

The V call is TRBV7-2, the J call TRBJ1-5; D possibly corresponds to TRBD1 (5 bases). CDR3 length equals 15 residues. Germline V gene data show CDR1 as SGHTA and CDR2 as FQGNSA. V was shortened by 2 bases and J by 6 bases, with 14 bases between the two germline ends. The CDR3 spells CASSLRPGRIQPQHF. The CDR3 DNA follows: TGTGCCAGCAGCTTAAGGCCAGGGAGAATTCAGCCCCAGCATTTT.

The J gene is TRBJ1-2, the V gene TRBV20-1, with D possibly TRBD1 on 6 matching bases. V was pared by 5 bases and J by 6 bases, with 25 bases between. Germline V gene lookup returns CDR1 DFQATT and CDR2 SNEGSKA (reference sequence). The CDR3 extends over 16 amino acids. CDR3 amino acids: CSAWLTTGTLMDGYTF. As DNA, the CDR3 is TGCAGTGCTTGGCTCACTACCGGGACACTTATGGATGGCTACACCTTC.

The chain carries TRBV2 and TRBJ1-2, with D uncertain. The CDR3 contains 13 residues. The V and J ends lost 8 bases and 2 bases respectively, with 12 bases between them. Germline V gene lookup returns CDR1 SNHLY and CDR2 FYNNEI. The CDR3 coding sequence is TGTGCCAGCGTGACCACGAGGAACTATGGCTACACCTTC. Translation gives CASVTTRNYGYTF.

The genes are TRBV7-2 and TRBJ1-1; TRBD1 matches 7 bases. Trimming removed 5 bases from V and 7 bases from J; junction bases left unmatched: 7. CDR3 length: 13 residues. Germline lookup yields CDR1 SGHTA and CDR2 FQGNSA. CDR3 sequence reads: CASSPGTAIEAFF. CDR3 nucleotide sequence: TGTGCCAGCAGCCCTGGGACAGCGATTGAAGCTTTCTTT.

This rearrangement joins TRBV10-3 to TRBJ1-1; D is perhaps TRBD1 (6 bases). The ends were cut back, 3 bases at V and 1 base at J, with 9 bases in the middle. Germline V gene lookup returns CDR1 ENHRY and CDR2 SYGVKD. The CDR3 extends over 14 amino acids. The CDR3 coding sequence is TGTGCCATCAGTGACTCGACAGGGAACACTGAAGCTTTCTTT. This codes for CAISDSTGNTEAFF.